The clone carrying this T cell receptor beta chain has just one count. The target antigen is unknown. The sample is drawn from a study of T-cell memory formation after mild COVID-19. TCRdb called the 5' RACE reads again in MiXCR, with one record for every CDR3 protein. The sample has 380,000 or so distinct CDR3 sequences; roughly an eighth are singletons. Study-wide findings and caveats: The CD4+ clones that contracted clustered mainly within CM and EM, and the CD8+ clones concentrated in EMRA.

CDR3 size: 14 residues. Trimming cost V 6 bases and J 2 bases, with 13 bases left between them. The chain has TRBV12-3 or TRBV12-4 and TRBJ1-1; D not certain. Sequenced input: PBMCs or a T cell subset sorted from them (not recorded which). This TCR came from a man younger than 35 who had mild COVID-19 (a few samples of this study predate the infection). Cell type and time point are not known. DNA of the CDR3: TGTGCCAGCAGCCGTGTAGAGACCAACACTGAAGCTTTCTTT. Its translation: CASSRVETNTEAFF.